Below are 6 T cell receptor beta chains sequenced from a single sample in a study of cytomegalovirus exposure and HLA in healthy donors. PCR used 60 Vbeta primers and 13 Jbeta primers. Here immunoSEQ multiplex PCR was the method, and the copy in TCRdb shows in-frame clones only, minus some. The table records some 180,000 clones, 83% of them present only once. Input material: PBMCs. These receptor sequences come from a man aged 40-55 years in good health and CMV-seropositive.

This CDR3 is CASSSPRTSGSTDTQYF. The CDR3 coding sequence is TGTGCCAGCAGCTCCCCGCGGACTAGCGGGAGCACAGATACGCAGTATTTT. The chain employs TRBV11-3 and TRBJ2-3, with 11 bases fitting TRBD2. V was pared by 4 bases and J by 0 bases, with 6 bases of the junction left unmatched. The CDR3 consists of 17 residues. Germline V gene data show CDR1 as SGHNT and CDR2 as YENEEA.

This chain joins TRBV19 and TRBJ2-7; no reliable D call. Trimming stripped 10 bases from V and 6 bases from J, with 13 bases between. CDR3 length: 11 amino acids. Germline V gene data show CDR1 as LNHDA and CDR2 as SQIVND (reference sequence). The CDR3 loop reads CATMGPGEQYF. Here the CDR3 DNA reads TGTGCCACTATGGGTCCGGGCGAGCAGTACTTC. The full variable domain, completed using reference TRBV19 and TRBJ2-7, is DGGITQSPKYLFRKEGQNVTLSCEQNLNHDAMYWYRQDPGQGLRLIYYSQIVNDFQKGDIAEGYSVSREKKESFPLTVTSAQKNPTAFYLCATMGPGEQYFGPGTRLTVT.

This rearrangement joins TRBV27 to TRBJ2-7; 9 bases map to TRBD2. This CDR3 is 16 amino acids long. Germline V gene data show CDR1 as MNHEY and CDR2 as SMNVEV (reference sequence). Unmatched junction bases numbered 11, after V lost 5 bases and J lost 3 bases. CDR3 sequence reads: CASSPSLWTSVYEQYF. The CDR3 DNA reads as TGTGCCAGCAGTCCGTCTCTGTGGACTAGCGTCTACGAGCAGTACTTC.

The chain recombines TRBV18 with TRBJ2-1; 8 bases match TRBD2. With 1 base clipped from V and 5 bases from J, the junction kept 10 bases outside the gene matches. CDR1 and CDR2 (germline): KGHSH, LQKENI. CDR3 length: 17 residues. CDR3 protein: CASSPLGTSTIHNEQFF. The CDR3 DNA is TGTGCCAGCTCACCACTCGGGACTAGTACTATTCACAATGAGCAGTTCTTC.

CDR3 amino acids: CASSAGTGAFGAFF. The DNA for the CDR3 is TGTGCCAGCAGCGCCGGGACAGGAGCATTCGGGGCTTTCTTT. The chain employs TRBV9 and TRBJ1-1, with TRBD1 identical over 8 bases. Per germline, CDR1 SGDLS and CDR2 YYNGEE. The CDR3 extends over 14 amino acids. The trim removed 3 bases at V and 11 bases at J, leaving 12 bases unmatched.

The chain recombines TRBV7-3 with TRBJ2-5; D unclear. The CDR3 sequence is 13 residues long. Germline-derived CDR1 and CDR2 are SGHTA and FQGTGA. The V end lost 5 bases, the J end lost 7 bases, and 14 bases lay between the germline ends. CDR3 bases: TGTGCCAGCAGCGACCTAGGTGAAGGGACCCAGTACTTC. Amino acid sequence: CASSDLGEGTQYF. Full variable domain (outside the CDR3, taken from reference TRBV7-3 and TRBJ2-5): GAGVSQTPSNKVTEKGKYVELRCDPISGHTALYWYRQSLGQGPEFLIYFQGTGAADDSGLPNDRFFAVRPEGSVSTLKIQRTERGDSAVYLCASSDLGEGTQYFGPGTRLLVL.